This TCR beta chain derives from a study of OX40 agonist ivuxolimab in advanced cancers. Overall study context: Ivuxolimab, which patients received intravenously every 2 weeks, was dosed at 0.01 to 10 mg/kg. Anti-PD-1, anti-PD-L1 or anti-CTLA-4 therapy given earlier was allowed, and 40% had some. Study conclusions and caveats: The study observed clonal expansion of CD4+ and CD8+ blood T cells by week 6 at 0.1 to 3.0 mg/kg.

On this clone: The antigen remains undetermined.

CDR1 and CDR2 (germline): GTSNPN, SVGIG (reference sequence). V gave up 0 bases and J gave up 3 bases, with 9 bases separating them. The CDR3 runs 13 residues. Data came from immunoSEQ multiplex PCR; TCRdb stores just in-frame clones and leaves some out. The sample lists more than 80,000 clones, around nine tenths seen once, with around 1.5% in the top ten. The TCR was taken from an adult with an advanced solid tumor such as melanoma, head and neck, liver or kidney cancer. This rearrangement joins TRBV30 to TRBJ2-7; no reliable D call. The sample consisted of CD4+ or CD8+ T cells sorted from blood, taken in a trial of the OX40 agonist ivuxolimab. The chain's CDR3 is CAWSVSRIYEQYF. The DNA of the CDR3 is TGTGCCTGGAGTGTATCTAGGATCTACGAGCAGTACTTC.